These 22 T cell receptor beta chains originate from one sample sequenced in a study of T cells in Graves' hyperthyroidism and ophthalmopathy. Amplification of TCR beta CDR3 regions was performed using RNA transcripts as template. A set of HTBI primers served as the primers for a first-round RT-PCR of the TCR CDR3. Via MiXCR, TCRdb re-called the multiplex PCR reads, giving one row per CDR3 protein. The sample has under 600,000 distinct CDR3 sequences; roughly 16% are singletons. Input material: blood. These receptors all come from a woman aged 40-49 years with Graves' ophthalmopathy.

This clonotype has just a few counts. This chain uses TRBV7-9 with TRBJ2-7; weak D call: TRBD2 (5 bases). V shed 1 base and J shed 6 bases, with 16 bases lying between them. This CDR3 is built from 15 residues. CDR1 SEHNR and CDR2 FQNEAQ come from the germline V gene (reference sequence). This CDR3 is CASSLVAEVGGEQYF. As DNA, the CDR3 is TGTGCCAGCAGCTTAGTGGCGGAGGTCGGTGGCGAGCAGTACTTC.

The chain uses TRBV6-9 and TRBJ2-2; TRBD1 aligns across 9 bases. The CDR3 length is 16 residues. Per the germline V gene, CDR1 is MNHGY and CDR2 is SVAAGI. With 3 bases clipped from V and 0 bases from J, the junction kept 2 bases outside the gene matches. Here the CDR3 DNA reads TGTGCCAGCAGTTACTGGGACAGGGCGAACACCGGGGAGCTGTTTTTT. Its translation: CASSYWDRANTGELFF.

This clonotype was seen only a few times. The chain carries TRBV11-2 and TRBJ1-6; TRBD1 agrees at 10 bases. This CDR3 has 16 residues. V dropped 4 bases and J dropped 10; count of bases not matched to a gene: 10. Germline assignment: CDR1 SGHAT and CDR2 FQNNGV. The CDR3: CASSSGQGKNGSPLHF. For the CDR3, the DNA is TGTGCCAGCAGCTCGGGACAGGGGAAAAATGGATCACCCCTCCACTTT.

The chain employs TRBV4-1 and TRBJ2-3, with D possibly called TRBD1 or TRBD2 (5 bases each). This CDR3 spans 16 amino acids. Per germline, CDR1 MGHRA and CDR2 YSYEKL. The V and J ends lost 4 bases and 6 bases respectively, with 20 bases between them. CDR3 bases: TGCGCCAGCAGCCCCCTTGGCGAGGGACGGAGGGATACGCAGTATTTT. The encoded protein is CASSPLGEGRRDTQYF.

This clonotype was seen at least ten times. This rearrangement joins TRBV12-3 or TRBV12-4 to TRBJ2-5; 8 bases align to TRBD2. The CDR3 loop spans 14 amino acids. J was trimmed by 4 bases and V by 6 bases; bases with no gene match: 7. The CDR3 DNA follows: TGTGCCAGCAGCTCCCGGGGGGGCGCAGAGACCCAGTACTTC. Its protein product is CASSSRGGAETQYF.

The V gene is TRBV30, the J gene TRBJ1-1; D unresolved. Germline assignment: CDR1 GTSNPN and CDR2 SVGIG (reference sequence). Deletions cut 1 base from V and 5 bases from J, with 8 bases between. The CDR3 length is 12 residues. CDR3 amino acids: CAWSESRTEAFF. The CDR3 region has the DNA TGTGCCTGGAGTGAGAGTCGGACTGAAGCTTTCTTT.

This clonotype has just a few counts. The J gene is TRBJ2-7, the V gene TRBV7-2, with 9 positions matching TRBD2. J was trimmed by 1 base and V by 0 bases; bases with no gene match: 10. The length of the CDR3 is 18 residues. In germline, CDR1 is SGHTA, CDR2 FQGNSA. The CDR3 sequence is CASSLAISSGATSYEQYF. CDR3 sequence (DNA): TGTGCCAGCAGCTTAGCGATATCTAGCGGGGCTACTTCCTACGAGCAGTACTTC.

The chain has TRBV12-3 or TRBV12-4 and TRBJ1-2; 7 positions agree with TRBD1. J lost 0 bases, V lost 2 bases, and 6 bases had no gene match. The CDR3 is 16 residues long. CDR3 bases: TGTGCCAGCAGTTTAACTTCCCAGGGGGCTAACTATGGCTACACCTTC. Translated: CASSLTSQGANYGYTF.

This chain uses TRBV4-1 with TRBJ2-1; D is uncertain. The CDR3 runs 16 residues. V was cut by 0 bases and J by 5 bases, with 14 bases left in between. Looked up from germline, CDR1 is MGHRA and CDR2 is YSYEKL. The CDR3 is CASSQDPFPPDNEQFF. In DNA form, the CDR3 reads TGCGCCAGCAGCCAAGATCCTTTTCCCCCTGACAATGAGCAGTTCTTC.

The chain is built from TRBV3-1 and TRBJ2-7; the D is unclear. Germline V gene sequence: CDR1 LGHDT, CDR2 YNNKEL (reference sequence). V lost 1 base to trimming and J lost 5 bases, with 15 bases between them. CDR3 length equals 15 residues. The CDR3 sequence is CASSQGVNRVDEQYF. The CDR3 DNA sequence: TGTGCCAGCAGCCAAGGTGTAAATCGGGTTGACGAGCAGTACTTC.

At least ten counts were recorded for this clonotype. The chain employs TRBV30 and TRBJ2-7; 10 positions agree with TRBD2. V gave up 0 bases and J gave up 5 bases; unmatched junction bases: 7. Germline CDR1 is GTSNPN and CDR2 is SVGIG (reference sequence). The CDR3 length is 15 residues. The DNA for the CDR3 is TGTGCCTGGAGTGTCCAAGCGGGAGGGCCTAACGAGCAGTACTTC. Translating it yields CAWSVQAGGPNEQYF.

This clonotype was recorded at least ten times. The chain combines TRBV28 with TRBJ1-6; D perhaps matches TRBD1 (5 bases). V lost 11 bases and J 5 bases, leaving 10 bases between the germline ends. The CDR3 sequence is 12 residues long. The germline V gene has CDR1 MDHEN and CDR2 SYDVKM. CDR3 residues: CAWGGNNSPLHF. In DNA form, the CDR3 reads TGTGCCTGGGGGGGGAATAATTCACCCCTCCACTTT. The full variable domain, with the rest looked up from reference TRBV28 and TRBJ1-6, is DVKVTQSSRYLVKRTGEKVFLECVQDMDHENMFWYRQDPGLGLRLIYFSYDVKMKEKGDIPEGYSVSREKKERFSLILESASTNQTSMYLCAWGGNNSPLHFGNGTRLTVT.

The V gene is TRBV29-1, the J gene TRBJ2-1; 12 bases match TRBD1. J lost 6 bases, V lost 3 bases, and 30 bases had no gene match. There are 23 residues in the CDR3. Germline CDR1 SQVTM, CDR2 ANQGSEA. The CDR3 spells CSVDGILGQGAYTTFQEGNEQFF. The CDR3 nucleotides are TGCAGCGTTGATGGGATTTTGGGACAGGGGGCCTACACGACCTTCCAAGAAGGCAATGAGCAGTTCTTC.

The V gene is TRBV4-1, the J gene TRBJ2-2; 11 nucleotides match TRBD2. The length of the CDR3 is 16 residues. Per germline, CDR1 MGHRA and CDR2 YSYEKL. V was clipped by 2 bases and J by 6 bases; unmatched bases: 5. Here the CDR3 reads CASSQRLAGGSGELFF. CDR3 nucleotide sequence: TGCGCCAGCAGCCAACGGCTAGCGGGGGGTTCCGGGGAGCTGTTTTTT.

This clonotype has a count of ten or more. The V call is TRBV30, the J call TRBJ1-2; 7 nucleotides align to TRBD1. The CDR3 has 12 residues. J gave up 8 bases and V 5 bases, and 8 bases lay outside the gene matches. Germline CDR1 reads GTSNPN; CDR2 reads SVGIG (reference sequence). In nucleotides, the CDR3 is TGTGCCTGGGCCGGGGACAGAGGAGGCTACACCTTC. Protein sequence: CAWAGDRGGYTF.

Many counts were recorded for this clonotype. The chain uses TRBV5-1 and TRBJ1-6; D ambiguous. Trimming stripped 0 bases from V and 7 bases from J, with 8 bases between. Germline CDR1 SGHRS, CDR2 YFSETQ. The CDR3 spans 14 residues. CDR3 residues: CASSLESENSPLHF. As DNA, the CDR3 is TGCGCCAGCAGCTTGGAGTCAGAGAATTCACCCCTCCACTTT.

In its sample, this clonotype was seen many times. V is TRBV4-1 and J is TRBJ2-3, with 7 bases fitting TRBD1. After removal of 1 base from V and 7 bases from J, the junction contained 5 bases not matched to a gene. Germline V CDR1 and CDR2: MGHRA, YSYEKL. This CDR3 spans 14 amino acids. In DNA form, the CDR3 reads TGCGCCAGCAGCCAAGGACAGGGTTGGAATACGCAGTATTTT. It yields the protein CASSQGQGWNTQYF.

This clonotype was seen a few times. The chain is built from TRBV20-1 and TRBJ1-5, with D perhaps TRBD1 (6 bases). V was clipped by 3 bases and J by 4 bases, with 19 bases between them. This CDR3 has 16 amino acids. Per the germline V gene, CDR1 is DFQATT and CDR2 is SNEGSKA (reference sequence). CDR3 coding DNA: TGCAGTGCTAGGGATTGGCGAGGGGGTGATAATCAGCCCCAGCATTTT. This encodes CSARDWRGGDNQPQHF.

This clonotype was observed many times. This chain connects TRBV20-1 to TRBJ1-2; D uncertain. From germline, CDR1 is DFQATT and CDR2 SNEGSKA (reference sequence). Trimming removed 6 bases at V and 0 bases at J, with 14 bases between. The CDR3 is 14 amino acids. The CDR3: CSALPDKANYGYTF. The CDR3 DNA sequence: TGCAGTGCCCTTCCCGACAAGGCTAACTATGGCTACACCTTC.

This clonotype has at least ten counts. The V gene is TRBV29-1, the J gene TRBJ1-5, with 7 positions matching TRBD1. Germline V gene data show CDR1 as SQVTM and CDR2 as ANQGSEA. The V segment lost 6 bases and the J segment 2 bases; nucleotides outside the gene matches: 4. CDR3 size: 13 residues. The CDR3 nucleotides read TGCAGCGTCCAGGGGGACGGCAATCAGCCCCAGCATTTT. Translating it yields CSVQGDGNQPQHF.

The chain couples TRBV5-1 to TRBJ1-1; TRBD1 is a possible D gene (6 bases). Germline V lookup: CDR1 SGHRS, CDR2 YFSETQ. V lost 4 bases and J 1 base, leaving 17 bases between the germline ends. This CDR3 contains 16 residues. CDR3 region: CASSPEGGRRNTEAFF. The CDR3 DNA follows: TGCGCCAGCAGCCCGGAAGGGGGGAGACGGAACACTGAAGCTTTCTTT.

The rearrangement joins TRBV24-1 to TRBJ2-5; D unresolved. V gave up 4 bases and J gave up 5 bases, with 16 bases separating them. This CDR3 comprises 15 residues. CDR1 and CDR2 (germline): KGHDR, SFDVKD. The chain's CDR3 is CATSDPPGLGETQYF. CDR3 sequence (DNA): TGTGCCACCAGTGACCCACCGGGCCTAGGGGAGACCCAGTACTTC.